This T cell receptor (beta chain) came from a study of regulatory T cells in long-lasting Graves disease. Researchers made TCR beta libraries by using iRepertoire HTBI primers and running Arm-PCR on CDR3 regions. TCRdb analysed the multiplex PCR reads with MiXCR anew, one entry per CDR3 protein. This table holds under 500,000 distinct CDR3 sequences, 16% found once. Specified time point: newly diagnosed GD, antithyroid drugs for less than 3 months. PBMCs were the source of the RNA used for TCR sequencing. This clonotype was seen a few times. Per the germline V gene, CDR1 is LNHDA and CDR2 is SQIVND (reference sequence). Trimming removed 7 bases from V and 5 bases from J, with 18 bases in between. The CDR3 covers 15 residues. The same data also went into a second study, on T cells in Graves' hyperthyroidism and ophthalmopathy.

The source is a woman in her twenties or thirties with Graves disease. The sample here was peripheral blood mononuclear cells (PBMCs), taken at new diagnosis, from a patient treated with antithyroid drugs. The V gene is TRBV19, the J gene TRBJ1-5; D not resolved. The CDR3 region is CASMSGLGLDQPQHF. The CDR3 DNA reads as TGTGCCAGTATGTCGGGTCTTGGGTTAGATCAGCCCCAGCATTTT. The full variable domain, in which reference TRBV19 and TRBJ1-5 provide the parts outside the CDR3, is DGGITQSPKYLFRKEGQNVTLSCEQNLNHDAMYWYRQDPGQGLRLIYYSQIVNDFQKGDIAEGYSVSREKKESFPLTVTSAQKNPTAFYLCASMSGLGLDQPQHFGDGTRLSIL.